The 26 T cell receptor beta chains below all came from one sample that was sequenced in a study of blood T cell repertoires in COVID-19. Clones were read by immunoSEQ multiplex PCR, and TCRdb kept only the in-frame ones, dropping some. This table has roughly 68,000 clones, roughly 80% appearing once. The specimen was PBMCs or T cells enriched from blood (not recorded which). Receptors were obtained from a woman in her thirties or forties with acute COVID-19.

V gene TRBV7-8 combines with J gene TRBJ1-1; a possible D gene is TRBD1 (5 bases). From germline, CDR1 is SGHVS and CDR2 FQNEAQ. Trimming cost V 7 bases and J 1 base, with 16 bases left between them. This CDR3 spans 15 amino acids. The DNA for the CDR3 is TGTGCCAGCACCGAATTTGGGGGGGAGAACACTGAAGCTTTCTTT. Translated, it gives CASTEFGGENTEAFF.

V is TRBV28 and J is TRBJ1-4; weak D call: TRBD1 (5 bases). The CDR3 contains 15 residues. V dropped 3 bases and J dropped 6 bases, with 14 bases sitting between them. Per the germline V gene, CDR1 is MDHEN and CDR2 is SYDVKM. The chain's CDR3 is CASSFKGWYHEKLFF. CDR3 coding DNA: TGTGCCAGCAGTTTTAAGGGGTGGTATCATGAAAAACTGTTTTTT.

The chain joins TRBV7-2 to TRBJ2-4, with 7 bases fitting TRBD1. The V gene end was trimmed by 5 bases and the J gene end by 8 bases; junction bases not matched to a gene: 6. CDR3 length: 13 amino acids. Per the germline V gene, CDR1 is SGHTA and CDR2 is FQGNSA. The CDR3 coding sequence is TGTGCCAGCAGCCCCCGCGACAGGGACATTCAGTACTTC. Translation gives CASSPRDRDIQYF.

In this sample, this clone turned up once. The chain joins TRBV6-5 to TRBJ1-1, with D possibly TRBD1 on 5 matching bases. The V gene lost 7 bases and the J gene lost 8 bases, with 17 bases spanning the gap. Looked up from germline, CDR1 is MNHEY and CDR2 is SVGAGI. The CDR3 sequence is 13 residues long. The CDR3 DNA reads TGTGCCAGCACCAAGGAAAGGGGTTTGGAAGCTTTCTTT. This gives the protein CASTKERGLEAFF.

This clone was counted between two and nine times. The chain employs TRBV3-1 (or the pseudogene TRBV3-2) and TRBJ2-7; 7 bases match TRBD1. The trim removed 0 bases at V and 4 bases at J, leaving 6 bases unmatched. CDR1 is LGHDT, CDR2 YNNKEL, per germline (reference sequence). The CDR3 has 15 residues. CDR3 nucleotide sequence: TGTGCCAGCAGCCAAGAGGGGACAGCCCTATACGAGCAGTACTTC. Its protein is CASSQEGTALYEQYF.

V is TRBV10-2 and J is TRBJ2-3; TRBD2 matches at 8 bases. J gave up 4 bases and V 4 bases, and 10 bases lay outside the gene matches. Germline V CDR1 and CDR2: WSHSY, SAAADI. CDR3 length equals 16 residues. The CDR3: CASSGRGGPPPDTQYF. The CDR3 bases are TGCGCCAGCAGTGGTCGCGGGGGGCCCCCACCAGATACGCAGTATTTT.

The genes are TRBV19 and TRBJ2-7, with TRBD1 as a possible D gene (6 bases). Germline CDR1 is LNHDA and CDR2 is SQIVND (reference sequence). There are 14 residues in the CDR3. V was pared by 6 bases and J by 1 base, with 13 bases between. The CDR3 DNA sequence: TGTGCCAGTAGCTCCAAGGGGGATTCCTACGAGCAGTACTTC. Encoded protein: CASSSKGDSYEQYF.

The V and J genes are TRBV10-2 and TRBJ1-3; D is unresolved. In germline, CDR1 is WSHSY, CDR2 SAAADI. This CDR3 has 12 amino acids. V gave up 8 bases and J gave up 0 bases, with 5 bases separating them. CDR3 nucleotide sequence: TGCGCCAGCTACAACTCTGGAAACACCATATATTTT. Translated, it gives CASYNSGNTIYF.

A few counts support this clone. This chain links TRBV19 with TRBJ2-7; perhaps TRBD2 as D (5 bases). Trimming stripped 4 bases from V and 6 bases from J, with 13 bases between. CDR3 length: 13 residues. CDR1 is LNHDA and CDR2 is SQIVND in the germline V gene (reference sequence). The CDR3 sequence is CASSNAPAGEQYF. The CDR3 bases are TGTGCCAGTAGTAATGCGCCCGCGGGCGAGCAGTACTTC.

This clone turned up a few times. The chain joins TRBV12-5 to TRBJ2-2, with TRBD1 matching over 9 bases. This CDR3 comprises 16 residues. Germline V gene lookup returns CDR1 LGHNT and CDR2 FRNRAP. J was trimmed by 5 bases and V by 5 bases; bases with no gene match: 9. Here the CDR3 DNA reads TGTGCTAGTGGTCCCCCCGGGACAGGGTTGACCGGGGAGCTGTTTTTT. Translating gives CASGPPGTGLTGELFF. Using reference TRBV12-5 and TRBJ2-2 for the parts outside the CDR3, the full variable domain is DARVTQTPRHKVTEMGQEVTMRCQPILGHNTVFWYRQTMMQGLELLAYFRNRAPLDDSGMPKDRFSAEMPDATLATLKIQPSEPRDSAVYFCASGPPGTGLTGELFFGEGSRLTVL.

This clone was picked up a small number of times. The rearrangement links TRBV5-1 to TRBJ2-1; D remains unclear. Germline V gene data show CDR1 as SGHRS and CDR2 as YFSETQ. Trimming took off 0 bases at V and 0 bases at J, with 7 bases between the two ends. The CDR3 sequence is 15 residues long. This CDR3 reads CASSLVVSSYNEQFF. The DNA for the CDR3 is TGCGCCAGCAGCTTGGTGGTGAGCTCCTACAATGAGCAGTTCTTC.

This clone was counted once. The J gene is TRBJ1-6, the V gene TRBV18; D possibly corresponds to TRBD1 (6 bases). Trimming cost V 4 bases and J 0 bases, with 13 bases left between them. The CDR3 sequence is 17 residues long. Per the germline V gene, CDR1 is KGHSH and CDR2 is LQKENI. The CDR3 DNA follows: TGTGCCAGCTCACTCTCGACAGGAAGCTCCTATAATTCACCCCTCCACTTT. It encodes CASSLSTGSSYNSPLHF.

The chain employs TRBV19 and TRBJ1-5, with TRBD1 as a possible D gene (6 bases). V lost 8 bases, J lost 1 base, and 9 bases lay in between. This CDR3 comprises 13 residues. The germline V gene encodes CDR1 LNHDA and CDR2 SQIVND (reference sequence). CDR3: CASSGQSNQPQHF. The CDR3 nucleotides read TGTGCCAGTTCGGGACAAAGCAATCAGCCCCAGCATTTT.

This sequence joins TRBV12-3 or TRBV12-4 and TRBJ1-2; TRBD1 aligns across 10 bases. Germline trimming cut 4 bases from V and 6 bases from J; bases unmatched to any gene: 2. The CDR3 totals 13 residues. The CDR3: CASSSDRGDGYTF. The CDR3 DNA is TGTGCCAGCAGTTCGGACAGGGGGGATGGCTACACCTTC.

Notes on this clone: Other DNA sequences from this sample encode an identical CDR3 as well. This chain connects TRBV27 to TRBJ2-5, with 8 nucleotides matching TRBD2. V was pared by 1 base and J by 2 bases, with 6 bases of the junction left unmatched. CDR3 size: 16 residues. Germline V gives CDR1 MNHEY, CDR2 SMNVEV (reference sequence). CDR3 amino acids: CASSLYPSGPQETQYF. The CDR3 region has the DNA TGTGCCAGCAGTTTATATCCTAGCGGGCCTCAAGAGACCCAGTACTTC.

V and J are TRBV5-1 and TRBJ2-7; 7 bases align to TRBD1. Germline CDR1 is SGHRS and CDR2 is YFSETQ. The CDR3 covers 14 residues. Trimming removed 4 bases from V and 3 bases from J; junction bases left unmatched: 7. CDR3 region: CASSPGGQRYEQYV. CDR3 coding DNA: TGCGCCAGCAGCCCTGGGGGACAGCGCTACGAGCAGTACGTC.

In its sample, this clone was seen a few times. The chain recombines TRBV20-1 with TRBJ2-2; D is undetermined. The length of the CDR3 is 13 residues. Germline-derived CDR1 and CDR2 are DFQATT and SNEGSKA (reference sequence). Trimming stripped 3 bases from V and 7 bases from J, with 12 bases between. CDR3 residues: CSASRESGGELFF. Written as DNA, the CDR3 is TGCAGTGCTAGTAGAGAGTCCGGCGGGGAGCTGTTTTTT.

The chain joins TRBV28 to TRBJ2-2, with D unresolved. The germline V and J ends were trimmed by 3 bases and 7 bases, with 3 bases remaining between them. From germline, CDR1 is MDHEN and CDR2 SYDVKM. The CDR3 has 11 amino acids. The chain's CDR3 is CASSFLGELFF. The CDR3 region has the DNA TGTGCCAGCAGTTTTCTCGGGGAGCTGTTTTTT.

This rearrangement joins TRBV28 to TRBJ2-6, with TRBD1 matching over 8 bases. In germline, CDR1 is MDHEN, CDR2 SYDVKM. V was pared by 6 bases and J by 4 bases, with 5 bases of the junction left unmatched. CDR3 size: 15 residues. This chain's CDR3 is CASRPQGAGANVLTF. In DNA form, the CDR3 reads TGTGCCAGCAGACCCCAGGGGGCGGGGGCCAACGTCCTGACTTTC.

The chain employs TRBV4-1 and TRBJ2-3; 11 nucleotides line up with TRBD2. Trimming removed 1 base from V and 1 base from J; junction bases left unmatched: 1. The CDR3 runs 16 residues. Germline-derived CDR1 and CDR2 are MGHRA and YSYEKL. The DNA for the CDR3 is TGCGCCAGCAGCCAAGTGACTAGCGGGGGCACAGATACGCAGTATTTT. Residues: CASSQVTSGGTDTQYF.

This clone has just a few counts. The V gene is TRBV6-2 or TRBV6-3, the J gene TRBJ1-2, with 8 positions matching TRBD1. The germline V gene encodes CDR1 MNHEY and CDR2 SVGEGT. The J segment lost 4 bases and the V segment lost 0 bases, leaving 13 bases of the junction unmatched. CDR3 size: 18 residues. CDR3 loop: CASSYSGTGGPTVYGYTF. The CDR3 DNA sequence: TGTGCCAGCAGTTACTCTGGGACAGGTGGGCCCACCGTCTATGGCTACACCTTC.

The chain is built from TRBV4-2 and TRBJ2-1; 10 positions match TRBD2. CDR1 LGHNA and CDR2 YNFKEQ come from the germline V gene. The CDR3 sequence is 20 residues long. V lost 1 base, J lost 0 bases, and 12 bases stayed unmatched. The CDR3 spells CASSQGARTSGSYSYNEQFF. The CDR3 DNA reads TGTGCCAGCAGCCAAGGAGCCCGGACTAGCGGATCCTACTCCTACAATGAGCAGTTCTTC.

The chain links TRBV30 to TRBJ1-1; D unclear. The V end lost 6 bases, the J end lost 9 bases, and 14 bases lay between the germline ends. The CDR3 covers 11 residues. Germline V gene sequence: CDR1 GTSNPN, CDR2 SVGIG (reference sequence). CDR3 coding DNA: TGTGCCTGTGCACGGCGGGGTAAAGCTTTCTTT. This gives the protein CACARRGKAFF.

V usage is TRBV6-5 and J usage is TRBJ2-1; 7 bases map to TRBD2. V trimming: 6 bases; J trimming: 2 bases; junction bases outside the gene matches: 7. From germline, CDR1 is MNHEY and CDR2 SVGAGI. The CDR3 has 15 residues. Here the CDR3 DNA reads TGTGCCAGCAGCATACTAACTAGCGCCTACAATGAGCAGTTCTTC. Residues: CASSILTSAYNEQFF.

The chain links TRBV3-1 (or the pseudogene TRBV3-2) to TRBJ2-7; D might be TRBD2 (5 bases). The CDR3 loop spans 14 amino acids. CDR1 is LGHDT and CDR2 is YNNKEL in the germline V gene (reference sequence). V shed 5 bases and J shed 2 bases, with 13 bases lying between them. The CDR3 protein is CASSFGGTTYEQYF. In DNA, the CDR3 is TGTGCCAGCAGCTTCGGAGGCACGACCTACGAGCAGTACTTC.

V gene TRBV19 combines with J gene TRBJ1-2; TRBD1 matches 9 bases. Germline assignment: CDR1 LNHDA and CDR2 SQIVND (reference sequence). The CDR3 extends over 14 amino acids. V was clipped by 6 bases and J by 3 bases; unmatched bases: 5. DNA for the CDR3: TGTGCCAGTAGACCTACAGGGGGCGACTATGGCTACACCTTC. This sequence encodes CASRPTGGDYGYTF.